This paragraph covers one T cell receptor (beta chain) sequence. Its antigen is still unknown. No base quality information exists; no much larger clone differs at one position. The data belong to a study of shared clonotypes between healthy human individuals (dated by TCRdb to 2020 to 2022). About the investigation overall: A few men and two women, aged 18 to 49 years, made up the cohort. For each donor, CD4 naive and CD4 memory were each given three plates, CD8 naive was given two plates, and CD8 memory was given one plate. The study deeply sequenced blood TCR repertoires of about 5 healthy adults to estimate repertoire size and the extent of clonotype sharing between individuals. Libraries were prepared and TCR repertoires were sequenced by different laboratories using diverse techniques, in order to increase sequencing depth and limit assay-specific biases. Leukapheresis yielded between about 0.85 and 10 billion PBMCs per donor. Beyond this particular receptor, the publication reports: Larger estimated clonotype richness was generally found for naive subsets than for memory subsets. Pairwise subsampling led to the expectation that sequencing depth would affect the degree of clonotype sharing among donors. Higher generation probabilities were observed for clonotypes shared by all four sorted-subset donors than for non-shared clonotypes. Because the study included only a small number of donors, the genetic and exposure-history diversity represented was limited. Sampling was limited to blood, and TCR repertoires in tissue likely differ from TCR repertoires in blood. Even with the large sequencing depth, rarefaction of the sorted-subset datasets indicated that sequencing was incomplete. Across a handful of donors, approximately 4.9% of naive CD4, roughly 3.8% of naive CD8, approximately 2.5% of memory CD4, and about 0.4% of memory CD8 clonotypes were shared.

Using the deep immunoSEQ assay, multiplex PCR amplified TCR CDR3 regions from genomic DNA. Extracted genomic DNA from each cell subset was spread evenly across all wells of several immunoSEQ 96-well plates, with each plate serving as a replicate. For sorted subsets, each replicate PCR was loaded with 200 to 250 ng genomic DNA, equivalent to some 27,000 T cell genomes. Purified libraries were quantified with a Qubit 3.0 fluorometer, sized on a Bioanalyzer 2100, and re-quantified with the KAPA Library Quantification kit. Every immunoSEQ 96-well plate was sequenced on a dedicated single-read 150-cycle Illumina NextSeq 550 flow cell. Concerning the study's data processing: Because the immunoSEQ output included only junctional sequences and no quality scores, the filtering could not be the same as the filtering used for full-length reads. To assign V/J genes and CDR3, sequences were annotated against IMGT germline references using PyIR, a Python wrapper for IgBLAST v1.9. Reads were removed for weak V/J assignments (E-value above 1e-6), missing CDR3, stop codons, out-of-frame junctions, or ambiguous translated residues. V3J clonotypes were defined as sequences sharing the same inferred V gene, J gene, and CDR3 amino acid sequence. To compute the percentage overlap between repertoires, the number of shared unique clonotypes was divided by the size of the smaller repertoire. RTK rarefaction, the Chao1 estimator, and Recon v2.1 estimates of unobserved clonotypes were used to assess repertoire richness. Generation probabilities for all TCRbeta clonotypes obtained by the gDNA method from four donors were computed using OLGA. TCRdb limited this immuneACCESS table to in-frame rearrangements with V and J called. A share of clones is missing; checked studies link under half to unresolved V genes, and the rest is unexplained. V and J calls and clone size are copied from that table; D and trimming were computed from the DNA. The sample data list 2 million to 2.5 million clones, and more than 90% of these were observed just once. The ten largest clonotypes hold 0.13% of the sample.

Healthy HIV-negative adults with no recently reported acute infections or vaccinations were included as donors. Only Caucasian adults living in Nashville, Tennessee, USA were represented among the donors. Magnetic negative selection was used to enrich CD4+ T cells, after which naive cells were positively selected on CD45RA and the negative fraction became the memory subset. Blood was collected by leukapheresis, and PBMCs were isolated by Ficoll-Histopaque density gradient centrifugation and then cryopreserved in liquid nitrogen vapor phase. Analytical flow cytometry was used to check the purity and quantity of each magnetically sorted T cell population. From each sorted fraction, genomic DNA was isolated and quantified by UV absorbance on a Nanodrop 2000c. Sample: naive CD4+ T cells sorted from blood. The cell subset or site label, read with the paper, signifies: CD45RA+ positively selected. This TCR was recovered from a man younger than 35 in good health.

The CDR3 protein is CATSSKRYATSYEQYF. DNA sequence: TGTGCCACCAGCTCCAAGAGATATGCGACTAGCTACGAGCAGTACTTC. The sequence is built from TRBV15 and TRBJ2-7; the D gene is perhaps TRBD2, from 6 matching bases. The CDR3 runs 16 amino acids, cysteine and phenylalanine included. Only the CDR3 DNA stays, 48 bases, in frame from base 1. Trimming at the junction amounts to 5 bases on V and 3 bases on J, and the germline ends lie 20 bases apart. The germline V gene (reference sequence) gives CDR1 as LNHNV and CDR2 as YYDKDF.